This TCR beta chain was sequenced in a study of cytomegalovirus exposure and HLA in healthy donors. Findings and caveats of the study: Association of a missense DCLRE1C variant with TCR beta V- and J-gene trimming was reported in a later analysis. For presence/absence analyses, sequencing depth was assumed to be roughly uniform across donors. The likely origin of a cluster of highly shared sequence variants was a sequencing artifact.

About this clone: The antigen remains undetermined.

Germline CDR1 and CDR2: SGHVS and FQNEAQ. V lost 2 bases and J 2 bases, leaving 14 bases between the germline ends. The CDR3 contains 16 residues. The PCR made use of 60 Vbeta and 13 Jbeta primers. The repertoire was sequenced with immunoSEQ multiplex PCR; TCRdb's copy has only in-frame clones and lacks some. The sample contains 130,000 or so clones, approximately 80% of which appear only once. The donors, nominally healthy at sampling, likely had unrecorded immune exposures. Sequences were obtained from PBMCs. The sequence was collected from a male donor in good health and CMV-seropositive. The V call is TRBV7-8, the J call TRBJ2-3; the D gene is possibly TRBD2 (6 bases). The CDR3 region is CASSLLSLALTDTQYF. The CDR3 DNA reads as TGTGCCAGCAGCTTACTCTCTCTAGCGCTCACAGATACGCAGTATTTT.